This TCR beta chain was recorded in a study of Ad26.COV2.S vaccination and SARS-CoV-2 variants. Whole-study results and caveats: Substantial post-vaccination breadth of spike-specific CD8+ and CD4+ T cell responses was reported.

Treatment described: roughly 19 received Ad26.COV2.S at low or high dose, single or two shots; 5 received placebo; per-sample allocation not given. Specimens were obtained on day 63 following the first vaccine or placebo injection. Assay used: immunoSEQ multiplex PCR; TCRdb lists only in-frame clones, some missing. The sample records about 430,000 clones, over 75% being singletons. The CDR3 runs to 13 residues. Germline-derived CDR1 and CDR2 are SGHTA and FQGTGA. V shed 5 bases and J shed 9 bases, with 14 bases lying between them. To note about this clone: No antigen is known for it.

This sample comprised peripheral blood, obtained in a trial of Ad26.COV2.S vaccine versus placebo. This receptor was obtained from a person between 18 and 65 years old who received the Ad26.COV2.S COVID-19 vaccine or a placebo. The rearrangement uses TRBV7-3 and TRBJ2-1; D may be TRBD2 (6 bases). The CDR3 nucleotides read TGTGCCAGCAGCCCCGCGGAGGGCCCTGAGCAGTTCTTC. Translated, it gives CASSPAEGPEQFF.